This T cell receptor (beta chain) was captured by sequencing in a study of CD39 and CD103 CD8 tumor-infiltrating T cells listed by TCRdb under 2018. As for the study more broadly: Repertoire comparisons were shown for an HPV-positive HNSCC, an HPV-negative HNSCC, an ovarian cancer and a melanoma patient. Repertoires of CD8 TIL subsets defined by CD103 and CD39 were compared with peripheral memory CD8 T cells by TCRbeta CDR3 deep sequencing.

With regard to this clone: Its recognized antigen is unknown. No base quality values were provided; no much bigger clone lies one nucleotide off.

What the research found in general, with its limitations: Clonotypes from DN TILs largely overlapped with peripheral memory CD8 repertoires, while clonotypes from DP TILs were only rarely found in blood or uninvolved lymph node. Compared with DN and SP CD8 TILs and with blood memory CD8 T cells, DP CD8 TILs appeared more oligoclonal, with the top 30 clonotypes covering about 50-86%.

For each subset, between roughly 10,000 and 110,000 sorted cells were used for genomic DNA extraction with the DNeasy Blood and Tissue Kit. The immunoSEQ service sequenced and mapped the TCRbeta V-J or V-D-J regions, with coverage above 9x for each sample. In the source study's methods: The analysis included only productive rearrangements exported from the immunoSEQ Analyzer platform, and clonality was assessed using the 500 most abundant clones. The Morisita-Horn similarity index and the Jaccard index were used to quantify the overlap in repertoires between populations. Morisita-Horn similarity between CD8 T-cell subset TCR repertoires was measured in six or seven cancer patients. TCRdb's version of the immuneACCESS table is confined to in-frame rearrangements and falls short of the full clone set. An unresolved V gene accounts for under half of the shortfall where checked; the remainder is of unknown origin. The V and J calls and clone size are taken from that table; D and trimming were inferred from the DNA. The sample data list roughly 18,000 clones, and about nine tenths of these were observed just once. About 4.4% of the sample is held by the ten biggest clonotypes.

At the time samples were collected, the patients were not on therapy, although their prior treatments varied from chemotherapy, radiotherapy, surgery and immunotherapy to none at all. After thawing, cells went through T lymphocyte enrichment using a negative-selection kit, with EpCAM beads added for tumor-infiltrating lymphocytes. Memory CD8 T cells were sorted using a CD8+CD4-CD45RA- gate, without regard to whether the cells expressed CCR7. Before analysis, peripheral blood mononuclear cells were separated on a Ficoll-Paque PLUS gradient and then cryopreserved. On a FACSAria II, each population was sorted to approximately 99% purity, and the resulting cell pellets were frozen for TCR sequencing with no culture step. The CDR3 starts with the cysteine, ends with the phenylalanine, and has 18 residues. Just CDR3 DNA is preserved here, 54 bases in frame from base 1. After removal of 1 base from V and 2 bases from J, the junction retains 11 bases not matched to a gene. Via the germline V gene, CDR1 is MNHNS and CDR2 SASEGT.

The rearrangement combines TRBV6-1 with TRBJ2-1; 7 central nucleotides agree with TRBD2. Input material: CD8+ T cells sorted from blood. The cell subset or site label of this sample denotes: total memory CD8 T cells (CD45RA-CCR7+/-) from blood or uninvolved lymph node. The sequence came from a human donor with head and neck squamous cell carcinoma. The bases are TGTGCCAGCAGTGAAGTTTTAGTCTACGGGGGGACCTACAATGAGCAGTTCTTC. It is translated as CASSEVLVYGGTYNEQFF.